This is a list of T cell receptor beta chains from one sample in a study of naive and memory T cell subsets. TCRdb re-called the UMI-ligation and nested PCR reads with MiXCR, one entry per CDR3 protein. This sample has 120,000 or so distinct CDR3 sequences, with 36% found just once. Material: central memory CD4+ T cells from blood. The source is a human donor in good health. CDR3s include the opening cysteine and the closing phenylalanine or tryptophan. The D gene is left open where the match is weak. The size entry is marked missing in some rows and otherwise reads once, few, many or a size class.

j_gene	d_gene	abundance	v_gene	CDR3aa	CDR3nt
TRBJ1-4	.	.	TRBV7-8	CASSLVKEKLFF	TGTGCCAGCAGCTTAGTGAAGGAAAAACTGTTTTTT
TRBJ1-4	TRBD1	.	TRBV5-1	CASSSLTGKGEKLFF	TGCGCCAGCAGCTCCTTGACAGGGAAGGGTGAAAAACTGTTTTTT
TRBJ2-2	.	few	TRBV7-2	CASSPPPLRVRPAGELFF	TGTGCCAGCAGCCCACCCCCGCTTCGGGTAAGGCCCGCGGGGGAGCTGTTTTTT
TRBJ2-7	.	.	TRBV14	CASSPGTGIGQYF	TGTGCCAGCAGCCCAGGGACGGGGATCGGGCAGTACTTC
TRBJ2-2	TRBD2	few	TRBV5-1	CASSAAGRLNTGELFF	TGCGCCAGCAGCGCAGCGGGACGGCTGAACACCGGGGAGCTGTTTTTT
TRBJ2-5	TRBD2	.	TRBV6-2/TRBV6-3	CASSRGLGETQYF	TGTGCCAGCAGCCGGGGACTAGGAGAAACCCAGTACTTC
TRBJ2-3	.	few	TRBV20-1	CSARTGLRTDTQYF	TGCAGTGCTAGGACGGGACTTCGCACAGATACGCAGTATTTT
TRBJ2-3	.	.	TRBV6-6	CASSYPLVAFADTQYF	TGTGCCAGCAGTTACCCGTTGGTAGCGTTCGCAGATACGCAGTATTTT
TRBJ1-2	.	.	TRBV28	CASSFRQVSYGYTF	TGTGCCAGCAGTTTTAGACAAGTCTCCTATGGCTACACCTTC
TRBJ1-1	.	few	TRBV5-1	CASSGTFEAFF	TGCGCCAGCAGCGGTACGTTTGAAGCTTTCTTT
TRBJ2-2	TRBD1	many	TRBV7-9	CASSPRTGTEHTGELFF	TGTGCCAGCAGCCCACGGACAGGGACAGAACACACCGGGGAGCTGTTTTTT
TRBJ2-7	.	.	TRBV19	CASKISVGSYEQYF	TGTGCCAGTAAGATTTCAGTAGGCTCCTACGAGCAGTACTTC
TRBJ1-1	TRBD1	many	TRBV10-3	CASATGANTEAFF	TGTGCCAGCGCCACAGGGGCGAACACTGAAGCTTTCTTT
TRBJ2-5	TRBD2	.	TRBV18	CASSRKLADEETQYF	TGTGCCAGCTCACGCAAACTAGCGGATGAAGAGACCCAGTACTTC
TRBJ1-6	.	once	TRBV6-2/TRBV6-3	CASSRPPPSPLHF	TGTGCCAGCAGCCGGCCCCCGCCGTCACCCCTCCACTTT
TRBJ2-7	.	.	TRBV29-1	CSGMDGWGPYEQYF	TGCAGCGGAATGGACGGTTGGGGGCCCTACGAGCAGTACTTC
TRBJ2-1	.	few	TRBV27	CASSKQGLAYNEQFF	TGTGCCAGCAGCAAACAGGGTCTCGCCTACAATGAGCAGTTCTTC
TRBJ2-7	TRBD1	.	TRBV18	CASSLRPGQGAYEQYF	TGTGCCAGCTCACTACGCCCCGGACAGGGGGCCTACGAGCAGTACTTC
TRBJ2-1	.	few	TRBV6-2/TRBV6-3	CASRPVTRRREQFF	TGTGCCAGCAGACCGGTAACTCGACGCCGTGAGCAGTTCTTC
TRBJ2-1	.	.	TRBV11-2	CASSLQWNEQFF	TGTGCCAGCAGCTTACAGTGGAATGAGCAGTTCTTC
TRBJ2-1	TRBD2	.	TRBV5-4	CVSSLSAGPHPNEQFF	TGTGTCAGCAGCTTGTCAGCGGGGCCGCACCCCAATGAGCAGTTCTTC
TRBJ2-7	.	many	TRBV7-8	CASSLGFSYTSYEQYF	TGTGCCAGCAGCTTAGGGTTCAGCTATACCTCCTACGAGCAGTACTTC
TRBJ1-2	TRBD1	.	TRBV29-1	CSVEDQGGGYTF	TGCAGCGTTGAAGACCAGGGGGGGGGCTACACCTTC
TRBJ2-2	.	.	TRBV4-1	CASSQGTNTGELFF	TGCGCCAGCAGCCAAGGGACGAACACCGGGGAGCTGTTTTTT
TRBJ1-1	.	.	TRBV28	CASSPWAGLNTEAFF	TGTGCCAGCAGTCCCTGGGCCGGGCTGAACACTGAAGCTTTCTTT
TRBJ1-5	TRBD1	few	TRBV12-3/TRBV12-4	CASTSGTGDNQPQHF	TGTGCCAGCACCTCCGGGACAGGAGACAATCAGCCCCAGCATTTT